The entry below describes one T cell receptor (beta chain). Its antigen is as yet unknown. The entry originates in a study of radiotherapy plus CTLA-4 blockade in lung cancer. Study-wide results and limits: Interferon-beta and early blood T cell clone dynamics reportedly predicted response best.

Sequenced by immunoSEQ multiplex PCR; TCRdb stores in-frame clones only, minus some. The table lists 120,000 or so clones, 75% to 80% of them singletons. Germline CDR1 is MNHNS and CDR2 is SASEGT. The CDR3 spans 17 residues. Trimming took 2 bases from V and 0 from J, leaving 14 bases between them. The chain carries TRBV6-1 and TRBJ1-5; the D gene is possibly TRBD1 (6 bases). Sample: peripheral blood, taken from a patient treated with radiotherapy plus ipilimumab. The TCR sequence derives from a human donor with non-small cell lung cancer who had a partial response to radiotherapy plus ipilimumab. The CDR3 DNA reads TGTGCCAGCAGTGAATCGGGACACCAATATAGCAATCAGCCCCAGCATTTT. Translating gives CASSESGHQYSNQPQHF.